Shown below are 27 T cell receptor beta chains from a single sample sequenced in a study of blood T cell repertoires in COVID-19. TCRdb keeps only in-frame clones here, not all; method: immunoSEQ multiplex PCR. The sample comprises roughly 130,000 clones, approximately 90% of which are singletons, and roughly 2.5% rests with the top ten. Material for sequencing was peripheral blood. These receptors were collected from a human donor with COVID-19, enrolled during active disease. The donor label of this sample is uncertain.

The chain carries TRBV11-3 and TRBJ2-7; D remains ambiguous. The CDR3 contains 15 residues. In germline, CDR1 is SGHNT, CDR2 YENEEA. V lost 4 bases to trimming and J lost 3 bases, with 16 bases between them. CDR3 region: CASSSGLDLFYEQYF. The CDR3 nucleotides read TGTGCCAGCAGCTCCGGTTTAGATTTATTCTACGAGCAGTACTTC.

CDR3: CASSPGHPANTEAFF. In nucleotides, the CDR3 is TGCGCCAGCAGCCCCGGACACCCCGCGAACACTGAAGCTTTCTTT. The chain is built from TRBV4-1 and TRBJ1-1, with D tentatively TRBD1 (5 bases). Trimming stripped 4 bases from V and 1 base from J, with 13 bases between. The CDR3 totals 15 residues. Germline assignment: CDR1 MGHRA and CDR2 YSYEKL.

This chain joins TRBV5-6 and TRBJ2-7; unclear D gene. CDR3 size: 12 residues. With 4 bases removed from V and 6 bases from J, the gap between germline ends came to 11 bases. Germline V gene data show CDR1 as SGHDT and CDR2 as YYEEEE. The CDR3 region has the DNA TGTGCCAGCAGCCCCCCGTCCCGCGAGCAGTACTTC. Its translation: CASSPPSREQYF.

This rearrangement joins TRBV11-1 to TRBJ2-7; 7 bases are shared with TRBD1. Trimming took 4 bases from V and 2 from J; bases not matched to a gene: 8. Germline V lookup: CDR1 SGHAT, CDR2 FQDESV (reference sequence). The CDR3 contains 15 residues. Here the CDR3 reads CASSSPRTGTYEQYF. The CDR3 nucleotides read TGTGCCAGCAGCTCACCACGGACAGGAACCTACGAGCAGTACTTC.

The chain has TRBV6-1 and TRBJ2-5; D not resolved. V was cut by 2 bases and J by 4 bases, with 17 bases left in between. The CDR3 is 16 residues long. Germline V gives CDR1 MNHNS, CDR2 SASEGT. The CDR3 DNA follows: TGTGCCAGCAGTGAAACCCTTTGGAGACTCGGAGAGACCCAGTACTTC. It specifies CASSETLWRLGETQYF.

As DNA, the CDR3 is TGTGCCAGCAGCGTATTGTCGTCCGGCGAGCAGTACTTC. Its translation is CASSVLSSGEQYF. The gene calls are TRBV9 and TRBJ2-7; no definite D call. V lost 1 base and J 6 bases, leaving 11 bases between the germline ends. Germline CDR1 and CDR2: SGDLS and YYNGEE. The CDR3 is 13 amino acids.

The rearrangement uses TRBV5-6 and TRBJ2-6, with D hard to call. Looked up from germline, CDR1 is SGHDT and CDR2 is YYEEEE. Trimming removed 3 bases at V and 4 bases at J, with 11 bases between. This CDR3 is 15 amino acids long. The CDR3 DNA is TGTGCCAGCAGCTACATTCATGCAGGGGCCAACGTCCTGACTTTC. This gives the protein CASSYIHAGANVLTF.

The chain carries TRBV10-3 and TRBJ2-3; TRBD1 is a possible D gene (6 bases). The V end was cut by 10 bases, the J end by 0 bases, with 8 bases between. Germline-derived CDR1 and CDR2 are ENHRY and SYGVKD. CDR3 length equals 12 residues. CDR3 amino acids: CATQGSTDTQYF. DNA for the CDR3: TGTGCCACGCAGGGGAGCACAGATACGCAGTATTTT.

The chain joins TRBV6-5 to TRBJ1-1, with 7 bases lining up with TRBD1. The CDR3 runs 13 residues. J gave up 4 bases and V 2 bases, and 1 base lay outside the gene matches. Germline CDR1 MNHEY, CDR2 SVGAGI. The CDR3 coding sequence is TGTGCCAGCAGTTACGGGGACAGCACTGAAGCTTTCTTT. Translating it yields CASSYGDSTEAFF.

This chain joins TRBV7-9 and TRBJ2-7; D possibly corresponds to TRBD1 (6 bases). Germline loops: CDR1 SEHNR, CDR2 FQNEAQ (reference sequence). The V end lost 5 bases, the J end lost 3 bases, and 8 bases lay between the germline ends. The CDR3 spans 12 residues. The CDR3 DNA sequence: TGTGCCAGCAGCCGAGGGGGCTACGAGCAGTACTTC. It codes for CASSRGGYEQYF.

The CDR3 reads CASSQESAGASDTQYF. DNA for the CDR3: TGCGCCAGCAGCCAAGAATCTGCAGGGGCATCAGATACGCAGTATTTT. This chain uses TRBV4-1 with TRBJ2-3; weak D call: TRBD1 (6 bases). The V gene's germline CDR1 is MGHRA and CDR2 YSYEKL. Trimming pared 0 bases from V and 4 bases from J, leaving 14 bases between. CDR3 size: 16 residues.

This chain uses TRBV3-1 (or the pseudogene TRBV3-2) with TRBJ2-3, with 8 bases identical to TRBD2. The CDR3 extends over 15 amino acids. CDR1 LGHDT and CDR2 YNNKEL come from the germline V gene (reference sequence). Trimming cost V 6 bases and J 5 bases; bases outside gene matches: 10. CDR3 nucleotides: TGTGCCAGCAGTGGAACCGGGACTAGGGAAGATACGCAGTATTTT. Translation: CASSGTGTREDTQYF.

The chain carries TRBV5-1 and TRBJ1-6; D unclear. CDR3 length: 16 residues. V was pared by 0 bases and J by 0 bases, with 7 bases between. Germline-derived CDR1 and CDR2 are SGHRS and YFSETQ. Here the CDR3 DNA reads TGCGCCAGCAGCTTGGATTCGAGCTCCTATAATTCACCCCTCCACTTT. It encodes CASSLDSSSYNSPLHF. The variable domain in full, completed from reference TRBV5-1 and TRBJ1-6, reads KAGVTQTPRYLIKTRGQQVTLSCSPISGHRSVSWYQQTPGQGLQFLFEYFSETQRNKGNFPGRFSGRQFSNSRSEMNVSTLELGDSALYLCASSLDSSSYNSPLHFGNGTRLTVT.

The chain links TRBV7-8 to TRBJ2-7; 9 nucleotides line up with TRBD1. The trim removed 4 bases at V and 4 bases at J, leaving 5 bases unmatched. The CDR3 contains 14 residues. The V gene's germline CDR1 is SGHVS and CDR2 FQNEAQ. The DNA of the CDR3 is TGTGCCAGCAGCTGGGGACAGGGTTTTTACGAGCAGTACTTC. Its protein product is CASSWGQGFYEQYF.

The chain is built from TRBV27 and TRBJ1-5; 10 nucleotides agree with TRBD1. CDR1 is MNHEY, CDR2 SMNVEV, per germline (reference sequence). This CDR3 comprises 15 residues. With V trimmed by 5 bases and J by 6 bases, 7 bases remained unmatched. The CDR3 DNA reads TGTGCCAGCAGTGACGGACAGGGGGAAGGTCAGCCCCAGCATTTT. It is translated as CASSDGQGEGQPQHF.

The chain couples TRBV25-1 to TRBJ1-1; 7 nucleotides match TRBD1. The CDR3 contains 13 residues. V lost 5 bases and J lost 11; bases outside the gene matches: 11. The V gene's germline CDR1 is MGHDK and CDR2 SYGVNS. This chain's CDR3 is CASSYRGEGAAFF. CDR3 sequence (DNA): TGTGCCAGCAGTTACAGGGGTGAGGGGGCGGCTTTCTTT.

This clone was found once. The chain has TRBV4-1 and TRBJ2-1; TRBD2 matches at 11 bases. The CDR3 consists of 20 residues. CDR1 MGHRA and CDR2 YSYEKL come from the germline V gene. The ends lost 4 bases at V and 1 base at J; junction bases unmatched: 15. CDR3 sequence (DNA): TGCGCCAGCAGCCGCCTACTGGGGATGCTAGCGGGGGGTTCCTACAATGAGCAGTTCTTC. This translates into CASSRLLGMLAGGSYNEQFF.

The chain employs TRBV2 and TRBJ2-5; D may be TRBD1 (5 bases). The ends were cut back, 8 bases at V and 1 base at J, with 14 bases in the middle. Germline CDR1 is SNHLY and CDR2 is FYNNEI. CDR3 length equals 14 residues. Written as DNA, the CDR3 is TGTGCCAGCGGGGCAGGTATTCTCCAAGAGACCCAGTACTTC. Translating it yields CASGAGILQETQYF.

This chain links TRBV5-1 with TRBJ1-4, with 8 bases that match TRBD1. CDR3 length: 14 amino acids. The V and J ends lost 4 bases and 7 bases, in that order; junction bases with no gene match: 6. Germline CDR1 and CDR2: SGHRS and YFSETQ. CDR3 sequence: CASSTTGVGEKLFF. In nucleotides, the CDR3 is TGCGCCAGCAGCACGACAGGGGTTGGTGAAAAACTGTTTTTT.

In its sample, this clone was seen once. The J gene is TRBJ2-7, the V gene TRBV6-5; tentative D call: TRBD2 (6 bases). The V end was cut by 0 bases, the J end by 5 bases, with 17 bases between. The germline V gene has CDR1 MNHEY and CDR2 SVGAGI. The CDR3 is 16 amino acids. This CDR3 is CASSYSGTGVANEQYF. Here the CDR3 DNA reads TGTGCCAGCAGTTACTCAGGGACGGGAGTGGCAAACGAGCAGTACTTC.

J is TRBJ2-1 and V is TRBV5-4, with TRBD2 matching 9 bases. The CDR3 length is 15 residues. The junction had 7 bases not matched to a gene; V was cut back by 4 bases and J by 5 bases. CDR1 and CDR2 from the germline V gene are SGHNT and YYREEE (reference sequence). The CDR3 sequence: CASSRLGGRDNEQFF. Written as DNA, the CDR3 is TGTGCCAGCAGCCGCTTGGGCGGGAGGGACAATGAGCAGTTCTTC.

CDR3 DNA sequence: TGTGCCAGCAGCCAAGTCCTCGGGGGAGAGGGTTCACCCCTCCACTTT. Protein sequence: CASSQVLGGEGSPLHF. J is TRBJ1-6 and V is TRBV7-9; D possibly corresponds to TRBD1 (5 bases). The V gene's germline CDR1 is SEHNR and CDR2 FQNEAQ (reference sequence). Trimming stripped 5 bases from V and 9 bases from J, with 20 bases between. This CDR3 contains 16 residues.

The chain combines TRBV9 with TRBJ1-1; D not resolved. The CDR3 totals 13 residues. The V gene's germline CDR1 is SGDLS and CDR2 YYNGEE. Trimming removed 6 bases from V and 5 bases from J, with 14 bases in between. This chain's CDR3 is CASTQTTGTEAFF. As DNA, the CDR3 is TGTGCCAGCACTCAAACGACGGGGACTGAAGCTTTCTTT.

The CDR3 DNA reads as TGTGCCAGCAGTGACACGTCTAGCGCACCAAACATTCAGTACTTC. Translating gives CASSDTSSAPNIQYF. The chain combines TRBV6-4 with TRBJ2-4; D is perhaps TRBD2 (6 bases). Trimming pared 2 bases from V and 6 bases from J, leaving 14 bases between. CDR3 length: 15 amino acids. From germline, CDR1 is MRHNA and CDR2 SNTAGT.

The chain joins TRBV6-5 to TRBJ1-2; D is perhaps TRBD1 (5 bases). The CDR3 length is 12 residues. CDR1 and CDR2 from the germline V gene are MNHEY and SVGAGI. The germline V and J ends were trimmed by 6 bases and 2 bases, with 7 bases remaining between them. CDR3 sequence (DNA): TGTGCCAGCAGGACAGAGAACTATGGCTACACCTTC. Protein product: CASRTENYGYTF.

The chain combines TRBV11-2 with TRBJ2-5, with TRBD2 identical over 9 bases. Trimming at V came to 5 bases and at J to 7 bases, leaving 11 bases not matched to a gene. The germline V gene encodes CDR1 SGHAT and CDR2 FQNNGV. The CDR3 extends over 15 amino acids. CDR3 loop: CASSLSGGPDGTQYF. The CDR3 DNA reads TGTGCCAGCAGCCTTAGCGGGGGCCCCGATGGGACCCAGTACTTC.

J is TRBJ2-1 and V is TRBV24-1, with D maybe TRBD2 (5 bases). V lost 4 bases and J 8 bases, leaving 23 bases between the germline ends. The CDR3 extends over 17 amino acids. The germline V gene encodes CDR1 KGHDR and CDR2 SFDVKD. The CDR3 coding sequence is TGTGCCACCAGTGACCCAAGCCCCGGACGGGATCGCGATGAGCAGTTCTTC. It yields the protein CATSDPSPGRDRDEQFF.